The subject of this entry is one T cell receptor (beta chain). Its antigen is unidentified. The protocol was immunoSEQ multiplex PCR, while the TCRdb copy is restricted to in-frame clones and leaves out a portion. Of roughly 170,000 clones in the sample, about 92% are singletons; the top ten hold roughly 1%. The data originate from a study of T cell responses to AZD1222 COVID-19 vaccine. The study, taken as a whole, reports: Per reports, nearly half of all spike-specific TCRs target regions that are unmutated in variants. Of the AZD1222 recipients, only five or six were seropositive at baseline. Spike was spanned by vaccine-associated CD4 TCRs, which were dominant at 160-218 and 743-854.

The starting material was peripheral blood, obtained on day 0 of AZD1222 vaccination. This sequence originates from an adult in good health.

CDR3 in DNA: TGTGCCAGCAGCTTAGATCGGGTGGGGCCCGGGAACACTGAAGCTTTCTTT. This encodes CASSLDRVGPGNTEAFF. The rearrangement joins TRBV11-3 to TRBJ1-1; D perhaps matches TRBD1 (5 bases). Germline V lookup: CDR1 SGHNT, CDR2 YENEEA. This CDR3 region has 17 residues. V was trimmed by 0 bases and J by 1 base, leaving 15 bases between them.